This TCR beta chain was sequenced during a study of post-analysis software for immune sequencing data. Whole-study context: Disease courses included relapsing-remitting, secondary progressive and progressive-relapsing multiple sclerosis. Study results and limitations: Higher frequency in patients than in controls was seen for roughly five TRBV segments, with TRBV5-6, TRBV5-1 and TRBV20-1 among them. The normalized Chao1 diversity of multiple sclerosis patients was significantly lower than that of controls.

Presence of unique molecular identifiers characterized the TCR beta cDNA libraries. TCRdb fed the PCR reads into MiXCR, producing one record per CDR3 protein. The table shows around 200,000 distinct CDR3 sequences, with about 30% occurring only once. The V and J ends lost 5 bases and 5 bases respectively, with 17 bases between them. This CDR3 has 15 amino acids. The V gene's germline CDR1 is SGHTA and CDR2 FQGNSA. Worth noting for this clonotype: Its target is unknown.

The specimen sequenced was blood. The TCR sequence derives from a girl aged 2-17 years with multiple sclerosis. This chain links TRBV7-2 with TRBJ2-3; either TRBD1 or TRBD2 may supply D (5 bases each). The CDR3: CASSLDGGGGDTQYF. The DNA for the CDR3 is TGTGCCAGCAGCCTGGACGGTGGGGGTGGAGATACGCAGTATTTT.